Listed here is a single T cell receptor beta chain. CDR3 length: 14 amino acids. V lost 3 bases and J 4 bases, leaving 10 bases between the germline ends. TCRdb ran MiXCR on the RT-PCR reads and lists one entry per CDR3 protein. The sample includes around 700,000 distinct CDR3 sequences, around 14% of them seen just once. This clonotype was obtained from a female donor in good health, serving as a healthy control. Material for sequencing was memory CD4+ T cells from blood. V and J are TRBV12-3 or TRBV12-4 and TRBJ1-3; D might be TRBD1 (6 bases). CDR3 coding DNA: TGTGCCAGCAGTTTTGGGGGGCGAGGAAACACCATATATTTT. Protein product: CASSFGGRGNTIYF.